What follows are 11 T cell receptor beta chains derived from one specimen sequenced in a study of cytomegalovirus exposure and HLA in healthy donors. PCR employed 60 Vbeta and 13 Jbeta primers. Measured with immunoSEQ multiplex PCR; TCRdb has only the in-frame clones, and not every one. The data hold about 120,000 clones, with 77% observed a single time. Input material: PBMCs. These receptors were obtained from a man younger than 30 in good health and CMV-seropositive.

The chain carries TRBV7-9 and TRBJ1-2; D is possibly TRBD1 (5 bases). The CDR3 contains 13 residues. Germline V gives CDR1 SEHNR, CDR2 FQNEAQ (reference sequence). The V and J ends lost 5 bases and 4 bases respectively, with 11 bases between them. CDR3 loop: CASSPTASYGYTF. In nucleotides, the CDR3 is TGTGCCAGCAGCCCGACAGCCTCCTATGGCTACACCTTC.

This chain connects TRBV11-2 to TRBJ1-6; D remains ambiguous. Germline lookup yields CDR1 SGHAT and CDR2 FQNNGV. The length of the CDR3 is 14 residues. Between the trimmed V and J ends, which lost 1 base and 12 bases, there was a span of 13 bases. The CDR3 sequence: CASSLVEGSKPLHF. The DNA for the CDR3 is TGTGCCAGCAGCTTAGTAGAGGGCTCGAAACCCCTCCACTTT.

The CDR3 is CASSKAGRGQYGYTF. CDR3 DNA: TGTGCCAGCAGCAAAGCCGGCAGGGGGCAATATGGCTACACCTTC. This chain uses TRBV21-1 with TRBJ1-2; TRBD1, the table's D call, was not compared with the DNA. TRBV21-1 constitutes a pseudogene. This CDR3 is built from 15 residues.

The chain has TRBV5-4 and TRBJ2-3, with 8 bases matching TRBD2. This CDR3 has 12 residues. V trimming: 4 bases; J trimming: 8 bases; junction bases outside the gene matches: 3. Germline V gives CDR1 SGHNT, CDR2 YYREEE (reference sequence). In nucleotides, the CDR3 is TGTGCCAGCAGCCGGGAGGGCCGTACGCAGTATTTT. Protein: CASSREGRTQYF. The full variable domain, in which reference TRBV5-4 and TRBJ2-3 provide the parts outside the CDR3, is ETGVTQSPTHLIKTRGQQVTLRCSSQSGHNTVSWYQQALGQGPQFIFQYYREEENGRGNFPPRFSGLQFPNYSSELNVNALELDDSALYLCASSREGRTQYFGPGTRLTVL.

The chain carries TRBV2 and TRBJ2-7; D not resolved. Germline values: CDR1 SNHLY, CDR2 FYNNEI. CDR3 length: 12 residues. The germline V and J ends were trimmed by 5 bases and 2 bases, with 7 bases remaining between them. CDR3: CASSLVAYEQYF. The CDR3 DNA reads TGTGCCAGCAGTCTGGTAGCCTACGAGCAGTACTTC.

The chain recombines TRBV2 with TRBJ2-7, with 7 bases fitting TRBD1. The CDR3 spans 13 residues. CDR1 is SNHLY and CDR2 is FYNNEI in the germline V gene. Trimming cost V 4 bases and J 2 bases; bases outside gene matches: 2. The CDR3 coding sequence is TGTGCCAGCAGTGTTCAGGGGGCCTACGAGCAGTACTTC. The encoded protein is CASSVQGAYEQYF.

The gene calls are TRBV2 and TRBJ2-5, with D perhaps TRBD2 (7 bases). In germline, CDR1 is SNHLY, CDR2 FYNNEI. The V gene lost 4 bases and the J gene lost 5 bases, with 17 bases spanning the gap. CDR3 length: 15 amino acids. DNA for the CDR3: TGTGCCAGCAGTGTGAGGGGGGGGGCCGGTGAGACCCAGTACTTC. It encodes CASSVRGGAGETQYF.

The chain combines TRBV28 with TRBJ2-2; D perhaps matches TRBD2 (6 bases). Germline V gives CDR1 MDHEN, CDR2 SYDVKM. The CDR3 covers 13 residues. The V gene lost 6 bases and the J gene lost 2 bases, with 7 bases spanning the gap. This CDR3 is CASRTRNTGELFF. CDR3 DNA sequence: TGTGCCAGCAGGACTAGAAACACCGGGGAGCTGTTTTTT.

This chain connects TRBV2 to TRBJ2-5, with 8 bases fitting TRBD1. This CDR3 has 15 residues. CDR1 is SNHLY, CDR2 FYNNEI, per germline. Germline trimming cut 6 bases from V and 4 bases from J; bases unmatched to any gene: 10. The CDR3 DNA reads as TGTGCCAGCAGGGTTGGACAGGGACCGGGAGAGACCCAGTACTTC. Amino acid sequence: CASRVGQGPGETQYF.

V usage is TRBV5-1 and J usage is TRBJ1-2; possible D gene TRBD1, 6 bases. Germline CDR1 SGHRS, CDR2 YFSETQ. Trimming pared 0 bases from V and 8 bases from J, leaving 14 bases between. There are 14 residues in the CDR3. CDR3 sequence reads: CASSLEGGGGGYTF. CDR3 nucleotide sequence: TGCGCCAGCAGCTTGGAAGGGGGTGGCGGAGGCTACACCTTC. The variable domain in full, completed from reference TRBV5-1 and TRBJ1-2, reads KAGVTQTPRYLIKTRGQQVTLSCSPISGHRSVSWYQQTPGQGLQFLFEYFSETQRNKGNFPGRFSGRQFSNSRSEMNVSTLELGDSALYLCASSLEGGGGGYTFGSGTRLTVV.

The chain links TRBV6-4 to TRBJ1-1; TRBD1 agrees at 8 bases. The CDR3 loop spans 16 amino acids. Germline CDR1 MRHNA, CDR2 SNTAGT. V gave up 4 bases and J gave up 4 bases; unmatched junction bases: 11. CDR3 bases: TGTGCCAGCAGTGCCGACCCAGGGGGCACGATCACTGAAGCTTTCTTT. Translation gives CASSADPGGTITEAFF.